This passage covers 7 T cell receptor beta chains from one sample sequenced in a study of graft-versus-host responses after intestinal transplantation. TCRdb keeps only in-frame clones here, not all; method: immunoSEQ multiplex PCR. The table lists about 100,000 clones, around nine tenths of them singletons. This specimen was PBMCs, taken approximately 420 days after intestinal transplant. These TCRs come from a human patient who received an intestinal transplant, so some T cells may come from the graft donor.

The chain couples TRBV12-5 to TRBJ1-1; D is ambiguous. Germline V gives CDR1 LGHNT, CDR2 FRNRAP. The CDR3 sequence is 15 residues long. Trimming removed 6 bases at V and 1 base at J, with 15 bases between. The CDR3 spells CASGPKGSWNTEAFF. The DNA for the CDR3 is TGTGCTAGTGGCCCGAAAGGGTCGTGGAACACTGAAGCTTTCTTT.

V is TRBV11-3 and J is TRBJ2-3; 12 nucleotides line up with TRBD2. The junction had 5 bases not matched to a gene; V was cut back by 1 base and J by 3 bases. CDR1 and CDR2 from the germline V gene are SGHNT and YENEEA. The CDR3 has 17 residues. The CDR3 DNA reads as TGTGCCAGCAGCTTAGCCCTAGCGGGGGGGAGAACAGATACGCAGTATTTT. Encoded protein: CASSLALAGGRTDTQYF.

The chain employs TRBV9 and TRBJ1-6; TRBD1 is a possible D gene (6 bases). CDR3 length: 15 amino acids. The germline V and J ends were trimmed by 4 bases and 5 bases, with 13 bases remaining between them. The germline V gene encodes CDR1 SGDLS and CDR2 YYNGEE. In nucleotides, the CDR3 is TGTGCCAGCAGCCCCCAGGGGCAGCATAATTCACCCCTCCACTTT. It encodes CASSPQGQHNSPLHF.

J is TRBJ1-2 and V is TRBV27; no clear D gene. The V end was cut by 3 bases, the J end by 0 bases, with 8 bases between. The CDR3 contains 14 residues. The germline CDR1 and CDR2 sequences are MNHEY and SMNVEV (reference sequence). CDR3 DNA: TGTGCCAGCAGTTTTGGGTGGCCTAACTATGGCTACACCTTC. It codes for CASSFGWPNYGYTF.

This sequence joins TRBV9 and TRBJ1-4; maybe TRBD1 (5 bases). Trimming cost V 0 bases and J 3 bases, with 21 bases left between them. Germline-derived CDR1 and CDR2 are SGDLS and YYNGEE. This CDR3 has 19 residues. CDR3 coding DNA: TGTGCCAGCAGCGTAGAAGGGGACCTCACGTGGGGAGCTAATGAAAAACTGTTTTTT. Translated, it gives CASSVEGDLTWGANEKLFF.

The chain combines TRBV14 with TRBJ1-1, with 10 bases lining up with TRBD1. The trim removed 3 bases at V and 2 bases at J, leaving 9 bases unmatched. Per germline, CDR1 SGHDN and CDR2 FVKESK. This CDR3 has 17 amino acids. DNA of the CDR3: TGTGCCAGCAGCCAGAGGAACCGGACAGGGGGAAACACTGAAGCTTTCTTT. Translation: CASSQRNRTGGNTEAFF.

This clone was seen a handful of times. The V and J genes are TRBV19 and TRBJ2-2, with D maybe TRBD1 (6 bases). Germline loops: CDR1 LNHDA, CDR2 SQIVND (reference sequence). Trimming left V 9 bases short and J 3 bases short, with 20 bases between. The CDR3 totals 16 residues. CDR3 loop: CASQGRGGGHTGELFF. The CDR3 coding sequence is TGTGCCAGCCAGGGTAGGGGTGGGGGCCACACCGGGGAGCTGTTTTTT.